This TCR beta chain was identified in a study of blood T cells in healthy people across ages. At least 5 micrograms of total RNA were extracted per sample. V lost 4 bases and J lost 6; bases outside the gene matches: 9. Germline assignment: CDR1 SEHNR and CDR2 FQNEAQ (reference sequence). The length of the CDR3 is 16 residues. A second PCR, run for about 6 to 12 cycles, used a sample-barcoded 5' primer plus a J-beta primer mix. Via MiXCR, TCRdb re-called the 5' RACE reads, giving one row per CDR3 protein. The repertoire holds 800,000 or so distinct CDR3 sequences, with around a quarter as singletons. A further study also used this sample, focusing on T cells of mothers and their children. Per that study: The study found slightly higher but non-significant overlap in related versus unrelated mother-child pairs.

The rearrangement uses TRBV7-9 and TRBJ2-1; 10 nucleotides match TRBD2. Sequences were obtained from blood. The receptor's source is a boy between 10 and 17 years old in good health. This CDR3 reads CASSSLEVAGGNEQFF. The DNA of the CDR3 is TGTGCCAGCAGCTCCCTAGAGGTAGCGGGGGGCAATGAGCAGTTCTTC.